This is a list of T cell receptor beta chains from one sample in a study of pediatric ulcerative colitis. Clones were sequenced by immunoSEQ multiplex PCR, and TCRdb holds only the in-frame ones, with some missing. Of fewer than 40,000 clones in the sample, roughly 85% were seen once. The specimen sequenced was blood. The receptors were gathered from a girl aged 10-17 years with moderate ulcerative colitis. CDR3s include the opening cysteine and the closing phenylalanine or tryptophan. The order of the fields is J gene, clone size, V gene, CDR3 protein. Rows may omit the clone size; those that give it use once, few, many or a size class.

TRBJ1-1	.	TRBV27	CASYPLGQGISEAFF
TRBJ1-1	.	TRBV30	CAWSVNREGEAFF
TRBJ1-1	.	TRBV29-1	CSVDTGATEAFF
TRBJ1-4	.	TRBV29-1	CSVGEIGSSLELFF
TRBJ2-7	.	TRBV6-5	CASTEAQGVSYEQYF
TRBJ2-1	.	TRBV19	CASSNGGTGIHEQFF
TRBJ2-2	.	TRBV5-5	CASSSEKYKNTGELFF
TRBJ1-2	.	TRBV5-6	CATKQTVDYYGYTF
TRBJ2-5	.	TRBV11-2	CASSSGLAGIEETQYF
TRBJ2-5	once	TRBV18	CASSPGGSGLQETQYF
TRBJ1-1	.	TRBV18	CASSRDLDKNTEAFF
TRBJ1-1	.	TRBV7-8	CASSLQGAGAEAFF
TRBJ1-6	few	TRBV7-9	CASSFSTGGSPLHF
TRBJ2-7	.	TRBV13	CASSLGSLSYEQYF
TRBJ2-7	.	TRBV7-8	CASSSSPGPYEQYF